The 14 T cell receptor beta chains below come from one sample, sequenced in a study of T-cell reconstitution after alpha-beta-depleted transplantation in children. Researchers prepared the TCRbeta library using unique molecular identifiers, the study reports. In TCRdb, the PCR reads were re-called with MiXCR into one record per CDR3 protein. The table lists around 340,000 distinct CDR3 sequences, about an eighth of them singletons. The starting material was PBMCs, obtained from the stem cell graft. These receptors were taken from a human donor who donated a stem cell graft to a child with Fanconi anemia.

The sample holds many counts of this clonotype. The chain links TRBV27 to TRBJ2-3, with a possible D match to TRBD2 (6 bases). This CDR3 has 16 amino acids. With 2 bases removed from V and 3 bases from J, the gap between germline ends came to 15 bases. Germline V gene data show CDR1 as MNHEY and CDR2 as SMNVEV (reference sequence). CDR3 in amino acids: CASSLADGGKTDTQYF. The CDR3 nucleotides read TGTGCCAGCAGTTTAGCAGACGGGGGAAAGACAGATACGCAGTATTTT.

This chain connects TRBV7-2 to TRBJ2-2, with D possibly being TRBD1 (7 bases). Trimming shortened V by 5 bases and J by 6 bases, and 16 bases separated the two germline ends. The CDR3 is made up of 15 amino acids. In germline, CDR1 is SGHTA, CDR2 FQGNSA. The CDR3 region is CASSQGGARAGELFF. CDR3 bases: TGTGCCAGCAGCCAGGGGGGCGCGAGGGCCGGGGAGCTGTTTTTT.

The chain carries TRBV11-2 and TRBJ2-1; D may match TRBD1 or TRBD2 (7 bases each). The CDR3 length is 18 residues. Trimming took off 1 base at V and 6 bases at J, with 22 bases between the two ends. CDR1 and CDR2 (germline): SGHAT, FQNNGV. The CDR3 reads CASSLGPYLERDSNEQFF. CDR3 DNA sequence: TGTGCCAGCAGCTTAGGCCCTTACTTGGAGCGGGACAGCAATGAGCAGTTCTTC.

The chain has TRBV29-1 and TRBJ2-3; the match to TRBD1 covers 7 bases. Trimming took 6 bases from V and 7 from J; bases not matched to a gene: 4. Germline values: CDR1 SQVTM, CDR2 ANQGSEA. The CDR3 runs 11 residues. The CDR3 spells CSVTGENTQYF. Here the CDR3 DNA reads TGCAGCGTCACAGGGGAAAATACGCAGTATTTT.

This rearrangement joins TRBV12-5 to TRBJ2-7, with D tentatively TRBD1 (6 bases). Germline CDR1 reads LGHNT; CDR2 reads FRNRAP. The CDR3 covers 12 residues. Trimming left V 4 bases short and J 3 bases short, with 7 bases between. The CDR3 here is CASGSQGYEQYF. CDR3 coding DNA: TGTGCTAGTGGTTCACAGGGCTACGAGCAGTACTTC. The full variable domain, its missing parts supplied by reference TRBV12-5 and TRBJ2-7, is DARVTQTPRHKVTEMGQEVTMRCQPILGHNTVFWYRQTMMQGLELLAYFRNRAPLDDSGMPKDRFSAEMPDATLATLKIQPSEPRDSAVYFCASGSQGYEQYFGPGTRLTVT.

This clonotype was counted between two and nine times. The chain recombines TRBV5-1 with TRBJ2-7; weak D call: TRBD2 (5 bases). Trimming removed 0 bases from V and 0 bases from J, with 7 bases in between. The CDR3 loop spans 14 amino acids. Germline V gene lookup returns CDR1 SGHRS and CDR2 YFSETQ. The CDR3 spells CASSLDGLSYEQYV. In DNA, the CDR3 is TGCGCCAGCAGCTTGGACGGACTCTCCTACGAGCAGTACGTC.

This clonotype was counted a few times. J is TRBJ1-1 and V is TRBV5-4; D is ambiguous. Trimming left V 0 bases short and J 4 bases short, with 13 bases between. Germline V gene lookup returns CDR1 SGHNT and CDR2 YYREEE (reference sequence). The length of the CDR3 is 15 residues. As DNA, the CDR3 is TGTGCCAGCAGCTTGGATGCCGGGAGGGTCACTGAAGCTTTCTTT. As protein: CASSLDAGRVTEAFF.

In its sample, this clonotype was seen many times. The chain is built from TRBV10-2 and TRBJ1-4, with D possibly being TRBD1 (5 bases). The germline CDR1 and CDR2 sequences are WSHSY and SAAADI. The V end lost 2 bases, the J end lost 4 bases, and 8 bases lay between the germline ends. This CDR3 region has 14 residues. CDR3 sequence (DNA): TGCGCCAGCAGTGAGGGGGGAGGTAATGAAAAACTGTTTTTT. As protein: CASSEGGGNEKLFF.

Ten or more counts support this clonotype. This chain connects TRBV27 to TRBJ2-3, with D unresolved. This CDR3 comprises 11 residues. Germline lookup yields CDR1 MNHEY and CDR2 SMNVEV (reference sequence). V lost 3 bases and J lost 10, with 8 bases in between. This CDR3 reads CASSFGRAQYF. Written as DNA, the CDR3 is TGTGCCAGCAGTTTTGGGCGAGCGCAGTATTTT.

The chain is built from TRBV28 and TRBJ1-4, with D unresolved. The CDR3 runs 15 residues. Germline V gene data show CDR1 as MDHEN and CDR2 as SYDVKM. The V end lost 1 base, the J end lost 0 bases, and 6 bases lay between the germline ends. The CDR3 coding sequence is TGTGCCAGCAGTTTATTTAGAACAACTAATGAAAAACTGTTTTTT. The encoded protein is CASSLFRTTNEKLFF. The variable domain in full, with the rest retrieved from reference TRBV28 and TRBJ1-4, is DVKVTQSSRYLVKRTGEKVFLECVQDMDHENMFWYRQDPGLGLRLIYFSYDVKMKEKGDIPEGYSVSREKKERFSLILESASTNQTSMYLCASSLFRTTNEKLFFGSGTQLSVL.

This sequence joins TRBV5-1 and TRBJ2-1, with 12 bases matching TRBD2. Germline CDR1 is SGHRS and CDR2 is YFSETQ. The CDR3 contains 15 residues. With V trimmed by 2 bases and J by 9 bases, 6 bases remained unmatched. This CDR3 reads CASSFASGGAGEQFF. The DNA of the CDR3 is TGCGCCAGCAGCTTCGCTAGCGGGGGGGCAGGTGAGCAGTTCTTC.

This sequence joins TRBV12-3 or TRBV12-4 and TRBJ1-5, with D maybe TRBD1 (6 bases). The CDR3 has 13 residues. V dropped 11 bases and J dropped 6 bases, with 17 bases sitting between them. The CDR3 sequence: CASEGGPGQPQHF. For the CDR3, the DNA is TGTGCCTCTGAGGGGGGTCCAGGTCAGCCCCAGCATTTT.

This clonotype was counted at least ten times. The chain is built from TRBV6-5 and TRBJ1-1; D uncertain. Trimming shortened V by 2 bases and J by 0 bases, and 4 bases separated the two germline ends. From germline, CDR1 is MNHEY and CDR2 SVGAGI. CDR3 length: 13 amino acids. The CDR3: CASSYSLNTEAFF. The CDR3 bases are TGTGCCAGCAGTTACAGCTTGAACACTGAAGCTTTCTTT.

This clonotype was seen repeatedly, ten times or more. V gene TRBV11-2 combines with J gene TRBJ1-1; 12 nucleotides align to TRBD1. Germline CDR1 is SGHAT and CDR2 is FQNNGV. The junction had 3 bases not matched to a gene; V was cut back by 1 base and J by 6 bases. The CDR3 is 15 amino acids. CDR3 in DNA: TGTGCCAGCAGCTTAGGGGGACAGGGGGCATCTGAAGCTTTCTTT. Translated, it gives CASSLGGQGASEAFF.